This T cell receptor beta chain was found in a study of radiation and T cells in renal cell carcinoma. General observations from the study: No pretreatment tumor biopsies were available for baseline clonotypes. In blood, top tumor clones expanded by 2 weeks, shrinking by 4.

Comment on this clone: The antigen is not known.

This table comes from immunoSEQ multiplex PCR, and its TCRdb copy is limited to in-frame clones, with some not included. The table lists 100,000 to 150,000 clones, roughly four fifths of them singletons. Trimming took 4 bases from V and 2 from J; bases not matched to a gene: 12. Germline V gene lookup returns CDR1 SGHVS and CDR2 FNYEAQ. The CDR3 is 18 amino acids. The time point: blood 2 weeks post-SBRT. Described treatment: 15 Gy SBRT to primary tumor, nephrectomy 4 weeks later. The TCR was taken from a man aged 45-65 years with renal cell carcinoma. Sample: blood, taken from a patient whose treatment included radiotherapy and nephrectomy. The chain uses TRBV7-6 and TRBJ2-5; 11 positions agree with TRBD1. The CDR3 sequence is CASSSGQGVPRGQETQYF. CDR3 nucleotides: TGTGCCAGCAGCTCGGGACAGGGGGTCCCCCGGGGACAAGAGACCCAGTACTTC. Full variable domain (outside the CDR3, taken from reference TRBV7-6 and TRBJ2-5): GAGVSQSPRYKVTKRGQDVALRCDPISGHVSLYWYRQALGQGPEFLTYFNYEAQQDKSGLPNDRFSAERPEGSISTLTIQRTEQRDSAMYRCASSSGQGVPRGQETQYFGPGTRLLVL.